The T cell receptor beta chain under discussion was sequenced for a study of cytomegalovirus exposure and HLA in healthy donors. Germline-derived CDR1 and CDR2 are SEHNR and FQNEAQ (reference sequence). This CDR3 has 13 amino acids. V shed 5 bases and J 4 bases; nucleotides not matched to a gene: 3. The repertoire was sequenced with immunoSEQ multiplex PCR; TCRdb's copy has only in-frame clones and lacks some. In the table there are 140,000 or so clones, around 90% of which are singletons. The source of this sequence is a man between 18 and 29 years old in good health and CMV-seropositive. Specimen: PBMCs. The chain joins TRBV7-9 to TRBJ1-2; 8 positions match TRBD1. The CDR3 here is CASSRTGFYGYTF. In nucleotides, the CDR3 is TGTGCCAGCAGCCGGACAGGGTTCTATGGCTACACCTTC. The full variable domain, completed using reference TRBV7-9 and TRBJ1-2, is DTGVSQNPRHKITKRGQNVTFRCDPISEHNRLYWYRQTLGQGPEFLTYFQNEAQLEKSRLLSDRFSAERPKGSFSTLEIQRTEQGDSAMYLCASSRTGFYGYTFGSGTRLTVV.